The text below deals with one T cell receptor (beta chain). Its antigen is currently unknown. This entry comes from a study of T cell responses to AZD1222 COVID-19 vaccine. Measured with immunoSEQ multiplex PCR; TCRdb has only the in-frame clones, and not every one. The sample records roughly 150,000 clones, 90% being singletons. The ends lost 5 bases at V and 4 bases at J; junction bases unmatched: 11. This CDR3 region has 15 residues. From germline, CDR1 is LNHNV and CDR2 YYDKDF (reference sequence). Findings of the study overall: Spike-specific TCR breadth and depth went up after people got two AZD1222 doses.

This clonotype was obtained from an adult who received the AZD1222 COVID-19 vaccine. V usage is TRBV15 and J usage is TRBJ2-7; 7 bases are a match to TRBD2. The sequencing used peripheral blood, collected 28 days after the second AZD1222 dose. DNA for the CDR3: TGTGCCACCAGCGGAGGGACTACGCCCTCTTACGAGCAGTACTTC. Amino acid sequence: CATSGGTTPSYEQYF.